This T cell receptor beta chain comes out of a study of T cell changes during pregnancy in multiple sclerosis. Profiling relied on immunoSEQ multiplex PCR, and the TCRdb table lists in-frame clones only, not all of them. The sample holds about 100,000 clones; around 94% are singletons and the top ten take under 1.5%. This CDR3 has 15 amino acids. Germline-derived CDR1 and CDR2 are SNHLY and FYNNEI. The trim removed 8 bases at V and 2 bases at J, leaving 5 bases unmatched. Sequencing used peripheral blood, obtained in the second trimester of pregnancy. The V call is TRBV2, the J call TRBJ1-4, with 10 bases matching TRBD1. The sequence derives from a female donor with multiple sclerosis, enrolled in a pregnancy study. Written as DNA, the CDR3 is TGTGCCAGCTCCGGGGACAGGGGCACTAATGAAAAACTGTTTTTT. This codes for CASSGDRGTNEKLFF.